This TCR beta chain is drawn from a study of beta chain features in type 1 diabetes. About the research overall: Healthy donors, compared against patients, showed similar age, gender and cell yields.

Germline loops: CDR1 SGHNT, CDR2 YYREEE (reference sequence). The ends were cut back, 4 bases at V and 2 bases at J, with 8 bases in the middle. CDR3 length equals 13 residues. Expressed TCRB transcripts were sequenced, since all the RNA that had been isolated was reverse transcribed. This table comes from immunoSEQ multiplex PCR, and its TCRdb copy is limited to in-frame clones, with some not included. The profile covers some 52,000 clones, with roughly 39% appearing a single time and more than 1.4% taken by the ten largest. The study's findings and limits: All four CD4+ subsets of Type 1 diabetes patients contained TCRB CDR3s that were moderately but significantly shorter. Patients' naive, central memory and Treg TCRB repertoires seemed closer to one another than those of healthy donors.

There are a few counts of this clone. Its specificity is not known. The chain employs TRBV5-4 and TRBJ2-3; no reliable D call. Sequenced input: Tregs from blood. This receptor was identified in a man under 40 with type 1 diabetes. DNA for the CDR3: TGTGCCAGCAGCACCCAGAACACAGATACGCAGTATTTT. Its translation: CASSTQNTDTQYF.